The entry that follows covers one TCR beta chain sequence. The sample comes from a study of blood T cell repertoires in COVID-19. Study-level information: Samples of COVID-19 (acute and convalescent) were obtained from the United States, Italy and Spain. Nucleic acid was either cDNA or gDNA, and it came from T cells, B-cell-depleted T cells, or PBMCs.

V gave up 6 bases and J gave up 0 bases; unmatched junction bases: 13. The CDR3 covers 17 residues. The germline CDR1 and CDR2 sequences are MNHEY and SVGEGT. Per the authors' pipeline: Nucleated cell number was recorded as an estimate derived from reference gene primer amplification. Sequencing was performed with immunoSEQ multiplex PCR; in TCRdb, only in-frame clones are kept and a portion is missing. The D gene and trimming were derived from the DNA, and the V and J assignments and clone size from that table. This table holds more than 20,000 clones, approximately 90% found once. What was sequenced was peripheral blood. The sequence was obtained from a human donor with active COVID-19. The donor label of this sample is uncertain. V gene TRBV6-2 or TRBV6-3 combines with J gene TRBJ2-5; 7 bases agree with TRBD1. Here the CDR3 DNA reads TGTGCCAGCAGCCCCCGCCGGGACAGAGGTCACCAAGAGACCCAGTACTTC. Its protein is CASSPRRDRGHQETQYF.